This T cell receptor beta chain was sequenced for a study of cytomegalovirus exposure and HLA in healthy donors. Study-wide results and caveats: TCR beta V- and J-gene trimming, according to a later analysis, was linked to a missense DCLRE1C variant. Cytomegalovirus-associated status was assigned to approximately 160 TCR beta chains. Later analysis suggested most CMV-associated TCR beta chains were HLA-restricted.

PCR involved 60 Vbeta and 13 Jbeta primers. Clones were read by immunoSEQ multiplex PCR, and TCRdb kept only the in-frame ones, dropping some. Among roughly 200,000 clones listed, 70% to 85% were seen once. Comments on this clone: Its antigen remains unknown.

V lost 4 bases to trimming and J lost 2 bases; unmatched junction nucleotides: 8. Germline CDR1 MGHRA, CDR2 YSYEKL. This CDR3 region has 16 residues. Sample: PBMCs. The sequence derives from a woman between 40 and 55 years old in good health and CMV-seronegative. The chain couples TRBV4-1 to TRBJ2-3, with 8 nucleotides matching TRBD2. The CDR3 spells CASSPGRREVTDTQYF. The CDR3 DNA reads TGCGCCAGCAGCCCGGGCCGGCGGGAGGTCACAGATACGCAGTATTTT.